The rows below give T cell receptor beta chains drawn from one sample of a study of blood T cells in healthy people across ages. In TCRdb, the 5' RACE reads were re-called with MiXCR into one record per CDR3 protein. This sample has hundreds of thousands of distinct CDR3 sequences; about 52% occur once, and the top ten carry around 32%. The sequencing input was blood. These receptors were obtained from a woman in her fifties or sixties in good health. The CDR3 runs from the conserved cysteine through the conserved F or W. A D gene is named only where the DNA matches it firmly. The size field is filled for only some rows; it gives once, few, many or a size class.

clone size	V gene	J gene	D gene	CDR3 length	CDR3 DNA	CDR3 protein
-	TRBV12-3/TRBV12-4	TRBJ2-4	-	8	TGTGCCAAAAACATTCAGTACTTC	CAKNIQYF
few	TRBV29-1	TRBJ2-5	-	16	TGCAGCGTTGAAAAGAGGGGGGGGGCCCCGCAAGAGACCCAGTACTTC	CSVEKRGGAPQETQYF
-	TRBV7-2	TRBJ2-7	TRBD2	11	TGTGCCAGCCGGGAGGGGATCGAGCAGTACTTC	CASREGIEQYF
many	TRBV6-6	TRBJ2-7	-	12	TGTGCCAGCAGTCCCGGGGCCTACGAGCAGTACTTC	CASSPGAYEQYF
-	TRBV10-3	TRBJ2-7	-	14	TGTGCCATCAGAAAGATAGGGACCTCCTACGAGCAGTACTTC	CAIRKIGTSYEQYF
few	TRBV7-9	TRBJ2-2	TRBD2	16	TGTGCCAGCAGCCCGACTAGCGGGAGGAACACCGGGGAGCTGTTTTTT	CASSPTSGRNTGELFF
few	TRBV9	TRBJ2-7	TRBD2	16	TGTGCCAGCAGTGAAGGACTAGCGGGCGCTACCTACGAGCAGTACTTC	CASSEGLAGATYEQYF
-	TRBV9	TRBJ1-5	-	15	TGTGCCAGCAGCGTAGGTACAGCTAGCAATCAGCCCCAGCATTTT	CASSVGTASNQPQHF
-	TRBV20-1	TRBJ2-5	TRBD2	15	TGCAGTGCTAGAGAGACTAGCGGGGAACTAGAGACCCAGTACTTC	CSARETSGELETQYF
-	TRBV12-3/TRBV12-4	TRBJ2-5	TRBD2	15	TGTGCCAGCAGTTTCTTCACTAGCGGGAGAGTTGAGCAGTACTTC	CASSFFTSGRVEQYF
-	TRBV13	TRBJ2-7	-	13	TGTGCCAGCAGCCCTCCCCGCTCCTACGAGCAGTACTTC	CASSPPRSYEQYF
-	TRBV20-1	TRBJ2-3	TRBD2	15	TGCAGTGCTAGTCCCCTAGCGGGGGGCACAGATACGCAGTATTTT	CSASPLAGGTDTQYF
-	TRBV12-3/TRBV12-4	TRBJ1-2	-	13	TGTGCCAGCAGTTCAGGGTATGGCTATGGCTACACCTTC	CASSSGYGYGYTF
few	TRBV3-1	TRBJ2-5	TRBD2	15	TGTGCCAGCAGCCAACTACTAGCGAGGCAAGAGACCCAGTACTTC	CASSQLLARQETQYF
few	TRBV12-3/TRBV12-4	TRBJ1-1	TRBD1	14	TGTGCCAGCAGCACTTCAGGGACAGGATGGGGAGCTTTCTTT	CASSTSGTGWGAFF
many	TRBV7-2	TRBJ2-6	-	18	TGTGCCAGCAGCCACTCGAGGCTCAGGGGCGGTGGGGCCAACGTCCTGACTTTC	CASSHSRLRGGGANVLTF
-	TRBV28	TRBJ2-7	-	13	TGTGCCAGCAGAACGGGGGCGTCCTACGAGCAGTACTTC	CASRTGASYEQYF
-	TRBV4-3	TRBJ1-2	-	17	TGCGCCAGCAGCCAAACCTTAAGAAGGGGGACTAACTATGGCTACACCTTC	CASSQTLRRGTNYGYTF
many	TRBV20-1	TRBJ2-7	TRBD1	15	TGCAGTGCTAGGACCAGGGGGCTATCCTACAATGAGCAGTACTTC	CSARTRGLSYNEQYF
-	TRBV7-2	TRBJ1-1	TRBD1	13	TGTGCCAGCCAACTTACAGGGGGCACTGAAGCTTTCTTT	CASQLTGGTEAFF
few	TRBV9	TRBJ2-7	-	14	TGTGCCAGCAGCGTCCGGGATACCAACTACGAGCAGTACTTC	CASSVRDTNYEQYF
-	TRBV7-2	TRBJ2-1	-	15	TGTGCCAGCAGCCTCGATAGTGGGGGTTACAATGAGCAGTTCTTC	CASSLDSGGYNEQFF
few	TRBV4-3	TRBJ2-3	TRBD2	16	TGCGCCAGCAGCCAAGAAGTAGCGGGAGTGGGAGATACGCAGTATTTT	CASSQEVAGVGDTQYF
-	TRBV6-5	TRBJ1-1	-	18	TGTGCCAGCATTCTCGGGGGCGTCCTGGGACACATGAACACTGAAGCTTTCTTT	CASILGGVLGHMNTEAFF
-	TRBV12-3/TRBV12-4	TRBJ2-4	-	16	TGTGCCAGCAGTTCGGTATTGGGGGCCGTGCTAGACATTCAGTACTTC	CASSSVLGAVLDIQYF
-	TRBV5-5	TRBJ2-3	-	14	TGTGCCAGCAGTTTTGACAGTAGCACAGATACGCAGTATTTT	CASSFDSSTDTQYF
few	TRBV14	TRBJ2-5	TRBD1	16	TGTGCCAGCAGCCAGCATCAGGACAGGGAATGGGAGACCCAGTACTTC	CASSQHQDREWETQYF
-	TRBV30	TRBJ1-5	-	17	TGTGCCTGGAGTACTCTCCCGGGCCCCGGGAACAATCAGCCCCAGCATTTT	CAWSTLPGPGNNQPQHF
-	TRBV6-1	TRBJ2-7	TRBD1	18	TGTGCCACCCTCCCCGGGATAGGGGGCAGGAGCTCCTACAATGAGCAGTACTTC	CATLPGIGGRSSYNEQYF
-	TRBV6-6	TRBJ2-7	-	12	TGTGCCAGCGGAGGGTCGGGATACGAGCAGTACTTC	CASGGSGYEQYF
few	TRBV20-1	TRBJ2-5	TRBD2	15	TGCAGTGCTAGAGATCGGCGGGGGTTTTTGCGGACCCAGTACTTC	CSARDRRGFLRTQYF
-	TRBV24-1	TRBJ2-7	-	13	TGTGCCACCGGGCCGGCATCTTCCTACGAGCAGTACTTC	CATGPASSYEQYF
-	TRBV6-2/TRBV6-3	TRBJ1-5	-	14	TGTGCCAGCAGTTACCGGGGCATTCAACAGCCCCAGCATTTT	CASSYRGIQQPQHF
few	TRBV25-1	TRBJ2-7	TRBD2	16	TGTGCCAGCGGCCGGACTAGCGGGAGCGTCTATGACGAGCAGTACTTC	CASGRTSGSVYDEQYF
few	TRBV12-3/TRBV12-4	TRBJ1-1	-	14	TGTGCCAGCAGTACCCAGGGAATAGATGCTGAAGCTTTCTTT	CASSTQGIDAEAFF
-	TRBV11-2	TRBJ2-5	-	14	TGTGCCAGCAGCCGGGAATCAACATACAATGAGCAGTACTTC	CASSRESTYNEQYF
-	TRBV29-1	TRBJ2-2	-	12	TGCAGCGGTGTTCCTCGTACCGGGGAGCTGTTTTTT	CSGVPRTGELFF
-	TRBV7-2	TRBJ2-1	TRBD2	14	TGTGCCAGCAGCTCCCGGACTAGCGGGAGCTGGGTGTTCTTC	CASSSRTSGSWVFF
few	TRBV7-9	TRBJ1-4	-	15	TGTGCCAGCAGCCTAGATGGGGAAACGAATGAAAAACTGTTTTTT	CASSLDGETNEKLFF
few	TRBV30	TRBJ2-5	-	13	TGTGCCTGGAGTTCGAGCTACAGGGAGACCCAGTACTTC	CAWSSSYRETQYF
few	TRBV11-2	TRBJ2-3	-	13	TGTGCCAGCAGCTTAGTCCACACAGATACGCAGTATTTT	CASSLVHTDTQYF
few	TRBV20-1	TRBJ1-6	-	16	TGCAGTGCTAGAGATCCCTCATCCCCCTATAATTCACCCCTCCACTTT	CSARDPSSPYNSPLHF
few	TRBV24-1	TRBJ1-4	TRBD1	15	TGTGCCACCAGTGACTCCGGGACAGGGCGTGAAAAACTGTTTTTT	CATSDSGTGREKLFF
few	TRBV6-6	TRBJ2-4	-	14	TGTGCCAGCAAGAGAGGGACCGGGGAAAACATTCAGTACTTC	CASKRGTGENIQYF
few	TRBV4-3	TRBJ1-2	TRBD1	14	TGCGCCAGCAGCAAAGAACAGGGGTCGAACGGCTACACCTTC	CASSKEQGSNGYTF